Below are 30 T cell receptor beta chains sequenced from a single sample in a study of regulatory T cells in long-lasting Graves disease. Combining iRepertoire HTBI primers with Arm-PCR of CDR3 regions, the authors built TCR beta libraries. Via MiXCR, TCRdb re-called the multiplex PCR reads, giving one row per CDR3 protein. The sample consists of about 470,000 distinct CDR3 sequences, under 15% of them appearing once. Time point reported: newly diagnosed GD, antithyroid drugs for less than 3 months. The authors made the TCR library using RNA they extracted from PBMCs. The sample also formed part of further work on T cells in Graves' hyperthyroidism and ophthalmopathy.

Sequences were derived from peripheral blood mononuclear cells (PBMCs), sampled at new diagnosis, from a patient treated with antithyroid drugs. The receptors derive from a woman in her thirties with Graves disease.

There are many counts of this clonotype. CDR3 amino acids: CASGPGWDGETQYF. In nucleotides, the CDR3 is TGTGCTAGTGGTCCCGGGTGGGACGGAGAGACCCAGTACTTC. The chain couples TRBV12-5 to TRBJ2-5; D tentatively reads TRBD1 or TRBD2 (5 bases each). This CDR3 spans 14 amino acids. V dropped 5 bases and J dropped 4 bases, with 14 bases sitting between them. CDR1 and CDR2 from the germline V gene are LGHNT and FRNRAP.

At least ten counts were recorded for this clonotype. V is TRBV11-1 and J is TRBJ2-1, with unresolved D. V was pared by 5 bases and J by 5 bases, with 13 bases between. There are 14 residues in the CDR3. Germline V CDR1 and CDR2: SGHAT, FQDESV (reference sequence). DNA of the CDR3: TGTGCCAGCAGCCCCCAGAACTCAAACAATGAGCAGTTCTTC. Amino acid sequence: CASSPQNSNNEQFF.

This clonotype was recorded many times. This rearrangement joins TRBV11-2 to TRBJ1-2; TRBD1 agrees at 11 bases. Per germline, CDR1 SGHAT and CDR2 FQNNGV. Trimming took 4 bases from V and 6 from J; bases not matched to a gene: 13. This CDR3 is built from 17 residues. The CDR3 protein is CASSSSAGQGALHGYTF. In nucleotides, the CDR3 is TGTGCCAGCAGCTCCTCCGCTGGACAGGGGGCCTTACATGGCTACACCTTC.

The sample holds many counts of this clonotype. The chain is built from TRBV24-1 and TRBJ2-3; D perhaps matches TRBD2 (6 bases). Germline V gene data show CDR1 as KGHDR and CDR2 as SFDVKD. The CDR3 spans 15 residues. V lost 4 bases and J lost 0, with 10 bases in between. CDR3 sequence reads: CATSDPGTSTDTQYF. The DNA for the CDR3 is TGTGCCACCAGTGACCCCGGGACTAGCACAGATACGCAGTATTTT.

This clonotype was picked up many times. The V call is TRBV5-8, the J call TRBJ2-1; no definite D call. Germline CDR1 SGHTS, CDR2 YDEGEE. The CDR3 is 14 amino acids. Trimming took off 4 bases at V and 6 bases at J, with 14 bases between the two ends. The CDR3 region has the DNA TGTGCCAGCAGCCCCCTCCGTTCAGGCAATGAGCAGTTCTTC. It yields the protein CASSPLRSGNEQFF.

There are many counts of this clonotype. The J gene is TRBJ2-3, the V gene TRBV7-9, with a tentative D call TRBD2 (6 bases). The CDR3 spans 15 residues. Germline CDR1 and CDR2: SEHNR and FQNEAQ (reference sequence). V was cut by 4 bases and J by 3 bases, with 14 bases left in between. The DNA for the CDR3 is TGTGCCAGCAGCTCTTCCCGGGAGCGTACAGATACGCAGTATTTT. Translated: CASSSSRERTDTQYF.

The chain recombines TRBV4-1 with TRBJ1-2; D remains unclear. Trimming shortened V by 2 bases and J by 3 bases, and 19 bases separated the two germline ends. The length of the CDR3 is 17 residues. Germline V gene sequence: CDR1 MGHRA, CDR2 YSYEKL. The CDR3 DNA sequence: TGCGCCAGCAGCCAACCTATGGGCGGACTGGATGACTATGGCTACACCTTC. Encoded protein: CASSQPMGGLDDYGYTF.

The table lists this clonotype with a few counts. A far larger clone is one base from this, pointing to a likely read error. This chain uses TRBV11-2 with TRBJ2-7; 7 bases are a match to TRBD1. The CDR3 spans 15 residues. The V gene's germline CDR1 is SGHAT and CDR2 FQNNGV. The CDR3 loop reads CASSPGTVSSYGQYF. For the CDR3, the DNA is TGTGCCAGCAGCCCCGGGACAGTGAGCTCCTACGGGCAGTACTTC.

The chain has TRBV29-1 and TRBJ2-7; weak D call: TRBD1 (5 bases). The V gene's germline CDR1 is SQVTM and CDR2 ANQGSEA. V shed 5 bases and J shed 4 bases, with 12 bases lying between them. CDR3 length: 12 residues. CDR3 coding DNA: TGCAGCGTTAGGGGCAGCCCTTACGAGCAGTACTTC. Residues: CSVRGSPYEQYF.

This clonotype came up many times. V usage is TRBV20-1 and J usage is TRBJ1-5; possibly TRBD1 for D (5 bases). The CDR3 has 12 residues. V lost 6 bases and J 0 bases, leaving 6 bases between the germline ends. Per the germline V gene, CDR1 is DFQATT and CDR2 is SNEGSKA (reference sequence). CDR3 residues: CSAGDSNQPQHF. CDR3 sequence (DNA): TGCAGTGCAGGGGATAGCAATCAGCCCCAGCATTTT.

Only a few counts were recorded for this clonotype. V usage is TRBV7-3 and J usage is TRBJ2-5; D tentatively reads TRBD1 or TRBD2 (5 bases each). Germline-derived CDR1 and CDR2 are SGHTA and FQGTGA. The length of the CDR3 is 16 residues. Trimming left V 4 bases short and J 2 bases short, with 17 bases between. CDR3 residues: CASSSGLGTGQETQYF. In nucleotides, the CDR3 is TGTGCCAGCAGCTCAGGACTCGGGACCGGGCAAGAGACCCAGTACTTC.

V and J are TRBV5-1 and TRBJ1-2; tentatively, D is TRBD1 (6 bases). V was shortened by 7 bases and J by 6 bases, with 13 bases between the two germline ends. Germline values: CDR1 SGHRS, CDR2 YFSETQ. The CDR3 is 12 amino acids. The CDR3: CASPWTAHGYTF. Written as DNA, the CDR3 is TGCGCCAGCCCTTGGACAGCTCATGGCTACACCTTC.

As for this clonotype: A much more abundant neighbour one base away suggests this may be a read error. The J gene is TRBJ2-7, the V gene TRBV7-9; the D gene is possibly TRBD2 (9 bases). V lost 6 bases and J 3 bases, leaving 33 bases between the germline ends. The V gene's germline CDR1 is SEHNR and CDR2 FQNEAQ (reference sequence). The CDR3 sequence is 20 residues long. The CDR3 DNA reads TGTGCCAGCAGGTTATCCCGCGGACAGGGACAAGCGGGAGGCGACTACGAGCAGTACTTC. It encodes CASRLSRGQGQAGGDYEQYF.

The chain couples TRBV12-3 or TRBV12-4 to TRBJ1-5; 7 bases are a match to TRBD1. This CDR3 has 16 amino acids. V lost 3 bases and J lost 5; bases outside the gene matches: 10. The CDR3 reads CASSFGDSLADQPQHF. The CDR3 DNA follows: TGTGCCAGCAGTTTCGGGGACAGCTTGGCGGATCAGCCCCAGCATTTT.

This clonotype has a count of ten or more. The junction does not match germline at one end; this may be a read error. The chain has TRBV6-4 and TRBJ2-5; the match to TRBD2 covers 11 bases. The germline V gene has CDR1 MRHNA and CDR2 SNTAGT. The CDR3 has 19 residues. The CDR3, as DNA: TGTGCCAGCAGTTACTCGAAAGTAGCGGGAGGGGGGAGGCAAGAGACCCAGTACTTC. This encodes CASSYSKVAGGGRQETQYF.

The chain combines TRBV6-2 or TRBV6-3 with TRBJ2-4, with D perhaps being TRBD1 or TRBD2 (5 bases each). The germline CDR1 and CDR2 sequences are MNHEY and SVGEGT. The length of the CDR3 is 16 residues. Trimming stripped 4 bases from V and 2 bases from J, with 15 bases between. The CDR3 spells CASSSGPGSTKNIQYF. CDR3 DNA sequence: TGTGCCAGCAGTTCGGGACCAGGGTCAACCAAAAACATTCAGTACTTC.

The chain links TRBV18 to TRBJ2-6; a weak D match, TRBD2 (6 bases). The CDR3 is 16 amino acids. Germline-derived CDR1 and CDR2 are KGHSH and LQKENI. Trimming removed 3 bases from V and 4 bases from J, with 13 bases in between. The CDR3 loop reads CASSPNGGLGANVLTF. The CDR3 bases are TGTGCCAGCTCACCCAACGGGGGATTAGGGGCCAACGTCCTGACTTTC.

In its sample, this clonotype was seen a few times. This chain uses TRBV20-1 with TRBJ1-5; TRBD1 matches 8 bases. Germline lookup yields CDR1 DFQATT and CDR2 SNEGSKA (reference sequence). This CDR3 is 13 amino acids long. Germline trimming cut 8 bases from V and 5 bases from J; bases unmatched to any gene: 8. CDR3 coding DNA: TGCAGTCTCTCGGACAGGGTTTATCAGCCCCAGCATTTT. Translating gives CSLSDRVYQPQHF.

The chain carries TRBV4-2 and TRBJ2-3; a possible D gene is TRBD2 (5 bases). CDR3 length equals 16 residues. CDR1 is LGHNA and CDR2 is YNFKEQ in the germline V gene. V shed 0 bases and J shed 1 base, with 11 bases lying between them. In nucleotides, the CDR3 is TGTGCCAGCAGCCAAGATCGGATCGGGGGCACAGATACGCAGTATTTT. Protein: CASSQDRIGGTDTQYF.

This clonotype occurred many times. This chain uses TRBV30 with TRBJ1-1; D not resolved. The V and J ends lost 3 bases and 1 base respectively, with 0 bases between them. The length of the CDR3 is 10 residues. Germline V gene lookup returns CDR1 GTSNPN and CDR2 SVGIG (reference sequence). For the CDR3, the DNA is TGTGCCTGGAGGAACACTGAAGCTTTCTTT. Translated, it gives CAWRNTEAFF.

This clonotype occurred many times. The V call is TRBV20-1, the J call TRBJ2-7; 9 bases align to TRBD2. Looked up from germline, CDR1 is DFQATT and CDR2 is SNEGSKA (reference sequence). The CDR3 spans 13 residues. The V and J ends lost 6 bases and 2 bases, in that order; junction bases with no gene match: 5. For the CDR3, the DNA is TGCAGTGCCCCGACTAGCGGACCCTACGAGCAGTACTTC. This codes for CSAPTSGPYEQYF.

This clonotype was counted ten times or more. The CDR3 loop reads CAWSVGLGDEQYF. DNA for the CDR3: TGTGCCTGGAGTGTAGGATTGGGGGACGAGCAGTACTTC. The chain couples TRBV30 to TRBJ2-7; D is possibly TRBD1 or TRBD2 (5 bases each). The CDR3 loop spans 13 amino acids. Germline V gives CDR1 GTSNPN, CDR2 SVGIG (reference sequence). V was shortened by 0 bases and J by 5 bases, with 11 bases between the two germline ends.

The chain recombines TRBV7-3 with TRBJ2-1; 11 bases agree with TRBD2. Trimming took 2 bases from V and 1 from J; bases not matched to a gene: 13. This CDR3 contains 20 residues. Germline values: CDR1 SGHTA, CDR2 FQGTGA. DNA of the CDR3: TGTGCCAGCAGCTTAGGTGGGACCCGCCTAGCGGGAGGATCCTACAATGAGCAGTTCTTC. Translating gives CASSLGGTRLAGGSYNEQFF.

The CDR3 loop reads CASSPPGGANTGELFF. CDR3 DNA: TGTGCCAGCAGTCCCCCCGGGGGCGCGAACACCGGGGAGCTGTTTTTT. J is TRBJ2-2 and V is TRBV28; D assignment may be TRBD1 or TRBD2 (6 bases each). The CDR3 is made up of 16 amino acids. Germline V gene lookup returns CDR1 MDHEN and CDR2 SYDVKM. V was cut by 5 bases and J by 0 bases, with 13 bases left in between.

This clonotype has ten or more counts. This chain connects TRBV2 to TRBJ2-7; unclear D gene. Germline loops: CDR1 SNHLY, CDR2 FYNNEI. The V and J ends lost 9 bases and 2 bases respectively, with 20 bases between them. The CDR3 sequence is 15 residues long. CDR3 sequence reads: CASKPTDETTYEQYF. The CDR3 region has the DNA TGTGCCAGTAAGCCCACGGACGAAACTACCTACGAGCAGTACTTC.

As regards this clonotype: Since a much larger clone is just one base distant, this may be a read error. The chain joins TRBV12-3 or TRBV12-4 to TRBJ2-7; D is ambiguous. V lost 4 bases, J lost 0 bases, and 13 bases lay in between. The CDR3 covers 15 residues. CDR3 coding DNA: TGTGCCAGCAGTTCGCGAGAGTCGTGCTCCTACGAGCAGTACTTC. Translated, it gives CASSSRESCSYEQYF.

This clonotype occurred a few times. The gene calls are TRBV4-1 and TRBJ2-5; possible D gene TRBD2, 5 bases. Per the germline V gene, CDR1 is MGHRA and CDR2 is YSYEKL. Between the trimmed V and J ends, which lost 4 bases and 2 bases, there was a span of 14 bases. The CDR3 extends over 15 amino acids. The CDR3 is CASSPGAAKQETQYF. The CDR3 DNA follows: TGCGCCAGCAGCCCTGGAGCGGCTAAACAAGAGACCCAGTACTTC.

CDR3 bases: TGCGCCAGCAGCCCAGGCAGGGGGCGCGGCACAGATACGCAGTATTTT. This gives the protein CASSPGRGRGTDTQYF. The rearrangement joins TRBV4-1 to TRBJ2-3; TRBD1 matches at 8 bases. The germline V gene has CDR1 MGHRA and CDR2 YSYEKL. Trimming at V came to 4 bases and at J to 1 base, leaving 7 bases not matched to a gene. CDR3 length: 16 residues.

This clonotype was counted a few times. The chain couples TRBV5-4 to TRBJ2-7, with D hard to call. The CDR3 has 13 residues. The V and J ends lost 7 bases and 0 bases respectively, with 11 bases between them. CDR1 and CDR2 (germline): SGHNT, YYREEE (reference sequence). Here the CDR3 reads CASRPAGSYEQYF. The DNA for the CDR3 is TGTGCCAGCCGACCCGCTGGCTCCTACGAGCAGTACTTC.

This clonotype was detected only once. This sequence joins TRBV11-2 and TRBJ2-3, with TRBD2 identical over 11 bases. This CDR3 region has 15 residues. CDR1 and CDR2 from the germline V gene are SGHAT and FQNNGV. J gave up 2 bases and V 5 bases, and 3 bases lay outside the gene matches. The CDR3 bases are TGTGCCAGCAGCGGGGGACTAGCGGACACAGATACGCAGTATTTT. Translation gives CASSGGLADTDTQYF. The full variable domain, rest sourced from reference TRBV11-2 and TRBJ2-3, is EAGVAQSPRYKIIEKRQSVAFWCNPISGHATLYWYQQILGQGPKLLIQFQNNGVVDDSQLPKDRFSAERLKGVDSTLKIQPAKLEDSAVYLCASSGGLADTDTQYFGPGTRLTVL.